This is a list of T cell receptor beta chains from one sample in a study of monozygotic twins with inflammatory bowel disease. One entry per CDR3 protein, without DNA, is what TCRdb gives after re-calling the 5' RACE reads. This specimen shows around 200,000 distinct CDR3 sequences; the ten leading clones hold approximately 1.6%. The specimen was blood. These receptors were collected from a human donor with ulcerative colitis or Crohn's disease, or a healthy co-twin of an affected twin (not recorded which). CDR3s include the opening cysteine and the closing phenylalanine or tryptophan.

cdr3_aa v_call cdr3_length j_call
CSAFPGNGYTF TRBV20-1 11 TRBJ1-2
CASSLGLVAGNTEAFF TRBV27 16 TRBJ1-1
CASSLDSRADEAFF TRBV7-9 14 TRBJ1-1
CASSVQGPSGDTQYF TRBV9 15 TRBJ2-3
CASSLNGDQPQHF TRBV27 13 TRBJ1-5
CASSHTERDRHYEQYF TRBV27 16 TRBJ2-7
CAIRARDEQFF TRBV10-3 11 TRBJ2-1
CASSFEWNEQFF TRBV5-1 12 TRBJ2-1
CASQVPPNTEAFF TRBV5-1 13 TRBJ1-1
CASSLPLAGYQETQYF TRBV7-9 16 TRBJ2-5
CASSPRFDRGDSPLHF TRBV18 16 TRBJ1-6
CASSLGTGGSYEQYF TRBV11-1 15 TRBJ2-7
CAIKLPGGGATYNEQFF TRBV10-3 17 TRBJ2-1
CASSLQGRDIQETQYF TRBV5-1 16 TRBJ2-5
CASSPQAWRGGADTQYF TRBV4-2 17 TRBJ2-3
CASTGGGPAGANVLTF TRBV4-2 16 TRBJ2-6
CASSLAQLRANSPLHF TRBV5-1 16 TRBJ1-6